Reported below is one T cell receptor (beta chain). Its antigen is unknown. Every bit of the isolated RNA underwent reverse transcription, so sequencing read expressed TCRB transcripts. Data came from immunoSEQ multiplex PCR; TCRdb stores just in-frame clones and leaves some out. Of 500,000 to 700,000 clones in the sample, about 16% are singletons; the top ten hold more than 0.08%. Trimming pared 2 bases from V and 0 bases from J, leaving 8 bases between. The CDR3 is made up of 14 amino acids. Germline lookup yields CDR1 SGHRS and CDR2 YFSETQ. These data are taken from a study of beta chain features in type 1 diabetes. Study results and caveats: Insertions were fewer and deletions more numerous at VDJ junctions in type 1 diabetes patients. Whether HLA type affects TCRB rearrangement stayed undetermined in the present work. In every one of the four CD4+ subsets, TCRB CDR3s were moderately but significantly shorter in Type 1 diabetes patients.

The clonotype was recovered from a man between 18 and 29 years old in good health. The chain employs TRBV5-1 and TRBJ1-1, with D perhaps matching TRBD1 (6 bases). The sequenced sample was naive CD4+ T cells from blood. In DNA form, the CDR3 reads TGCGCCAGCAGCTTCACAGGGCTGAACACTGAAGCTTTCTTT. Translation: CASSFTGLNTEAFF. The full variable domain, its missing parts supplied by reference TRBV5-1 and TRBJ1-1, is KAGVTQTPRYLIKTRGQQVTLSCSPISGHRSVSWYQQTPGQGLQFLFEYFSETQRNKGNFPGRFSGRQFSNSRSEMNVSTLELGDSALYLCASSFTGLNTEAFFGQGTRLTVV.